This is a list of T cell receptor beta chains from one sample in a study of glioma-infiltrating T cells. A single record per CDR3 protein comes from TCRdb applying MiXCR to the multiplex PCR reads. Among around 130,000 distinct CDR3 sequences listed, more than 20% were seen once. The sequencing sample was made of glioma tissue, nonneoplastic brain tissue, or PBMCs (not recorded which). These receptors were taken from a human donor with low-grade glioma or glioblastoma, undergoing nonglioma brain surgery, or in good health (not recorded which). Both conserved end residues are part of each CDR3. Size values are once, few and many counts, or a class for expanded clones, and some rows have none.

J: TRBJ2-1; size: NA; V: TRBV20-1; CDR3: CSARDRSKNEQFF
J: TRBJ2-3; size: few; V: TRBV7-7; CDR3: CASSLTGGLDTQYF
J: TRBJ2-5; size: many; V: TRBV3-1; CDR3: CASSQVETQYF
J: TRBJ1-1; size: NA; V: TRBV7-9; CDR3: CASSPPGQGAKAEASF
J: TRBJ1-1; size: NA; V: TRBV7-9; CDR3: CTSSEGVGTEAFF
J: TRBJ2-5; size: few; V: TRBV14; CDR3: CASSQSRGRRETQYF
J: TRBJ2-1; size: NA; V: TRBV20-1; CDR3: CSASSAGGYNEQFF
J: TRBJ2-1; size: NA; V: TRBV28; CDR3: CASSLMARGVDEQFF
J: TRBJ1-2; size: NA; V: TRBV19; CDR3: CASSQQGVGYTF
J: TRBJ1-3; size: NA; V: TRBV19; CDR3: CASSTARGGNTIYF
J: TRBJ2-1; size: NA; V: TRBV12-3/TRBV12-4; CDR3: CASSRENEQFF
J: TRBJ1-1; size: many; V: TRBV20-1; CDR3: CSASSAGGETEAFF
J: TRBJ1-1; size: few; V: TRBV10-2; CDR3: CASSLTGGGTEAFF
J: TRBJ1-2; size: NA; V: TRBV6-1; CDR3: CASSDQTRLSGYTF
J: TRBJ2-1; size: NA; V: TRBV20-1; CDR3: CTIPKPGSYNEQFF
J: TRBJ2-5; size: NA; V: TRBV11-2; CDR3: CASSLAGTIRETQYF
J: TRBJ2-1; size: NA; V: TRBV5-4; CDR3: CASSFGTSGGSYNEQFF